This record covers a single TCR beta chain. Its antigen is as yet unknown. Both 60 Vbeta primers and 13 Jbeta primers went into the PCR. Repertoires were generated with immunoSEQ multiplex PCR, while TCRdb's copy carries only in-frame clones and drops some. This table holds over 150,000 clones, 75% to 90% found once. This entry is derived from a study of cytomegalovirus exposure and HLA in healthy donors. Study conclusions and caveats: High specificity and sensitivity for cytomegalovirus status were reported for the classifier. Reports state that TCR beta sequences accurately predicted most subjects' HLA-A and HLA-B alleles.

The TCR originated in a woman aged 18-35 years in good health and CMV-seronegative. Sequenced: PBMCs.

This CDR3 reads CASSEEEGPHYGYTF. The CDR3 bases are TGTGCCAGCAGTGAAGAGGAGGGTCCCCACTATGGCTACACCTTC. The chain combines TRBV6-1 with TRBJ1-2; unclear D gene. Germline V lookup: CDR1 MNHNS, CDR2 SASEGT. The CDR3 has 15 amino acids. V lost 1 base and J 3 bases, leaving 12 bases between the germline ends.